These 9 T cell receptor beta chains share one sample of origin, sequenced in a study of post-analysis software for immune sequencing data. General observations from the study: Higher frequency in patients than in controls was seen for several TRBV segments, with TRBV5-6, TRBV5-1 and TRBV20-1 among them.

TCR beta cDNA libraries included unique molecular identifiers. MiXCR, run by TCRdb on the PCR reads, gives a single entry per CDR3 protein. The sample includes roughly 400,000 distinct CDR3 sequences, approximately 42% of them seen just once. Which antigens these TCRs recognize remains unknown. Input material: blood. The receptors were gathered from a girl aged 2 to 10 with multiple sclerosis.

The CDR3 sequence is CASSRGAGGNQPQHF. The CDR3 bases are TGCGCCAGCAGCCGAGGGGCAGGGGGTAATCAGCCCCAGCATTTT. This chain uses TRBV5-1 with TRBJ1-5, with 7 bases lining up with TRBD1. The V gene's germline CDR1 is SGHRS and CDR2 YFSETQ. The CDR3 has 15 amino acids. Germline trimming cut 4 bases from V and 4 bases from J; bases unmatched to any gene: 8.

This chain connects TRBV18 to TRBJ2-3, with D hard to call. Trimming removed 1 base at V and 0 bases at J, with 26 bases between. CDR3 length: 21 amino acids. Germline CDR1 is KGHSH and CDR2 is LQKENI. CDR3 DNA: TGTGCCAGCTCACCACTTCGAACGATGGCAGCCGTCCGTACTAGCACAGATACGCAGTATTTT. Translated, it gives CASSPLRTMAAVRTSTDTQYF.

The chain is built from TRBV20-1 and TRBJ1-2, with D unresolved. V lost 0 bases, J lost 8 bases, and 13 bases lay in between. CDR3 size: 13 residues. Looked up from germline, CDR1 is DFQATT and CDR2 is SNEGSKA (reference sequence). CDR3 protein: CSARDFTDLGYTF. The CDR3 bases are TGCAGTGCTAGAGATTTCACCGACCTGGGCTACACCTTC.

This clonotype appeared a few times. The rearrangement uses TRBV6-5 and TRBJ2-3; 14 nucleotides line up with TRBD2. CDR1 is MNHEY, CDR2 SVGAGI, per germline. The CDR3 totals 20 residues. V gave up 0 bases and J gave up 4 bases; unmatched junction bases: 12. CDR3 in amino acids: CASSYSRRTGTSGSADTQYF. The CDR3 DNA follows: TGTGCCAGCAGTTACTCTCGCCGAACCGGGACTAGCGGGAGTGCAGATACGCAGTATTTT.

V gene TRBV7-2 combines with J gene TRBJ2-5, with TRBD2 matching over 7 bases. CDR1 is SGHTA and CDR2 is FQGNSA in the germline V gene. Losses at the gene ends were 5 bases for V and 4 bases for J; bases not matched to a gene: 4. This CDR3 comprises 13 residues. CDR3 bases: TGTGCCAGCAGCGCGGGAGAGGCAGAGACCCAGTACTTC. Translation gives CASSAGEAETQYF.

This chain joins TRBV7-9 and TRBJ1-6; D is undetermined. V shed 5 bases and J shed 9 bases, with 20 bases lying between them. The CDR3 consists of 16 residues. The V gene's germline CDR1 is SEHNR and CDR2 FQNEAQ (reference sequence). CDR3 residues: CASSAHPNTESSPLHF. The CDR3 DNA follows: TGTGCCAGCAGCGCCCACCCGAATACAGAGTCTTCACCCCTCCACTTT.

The chain links TRBV3-1 to TRBJ2-1; the D gene is possibly TRBD2 (6 bases). V was clipped by 1 base and J by 2 bases, with 12 bases between them. This CDR3 has 16 residues. CDR1 and CDR2 from the germline V gene are LGHDT and YNNKEL (reference sequence). The CDR3 here is CASSQGSGGTYNEQFF. In DNA form, the CDR3 reads TGTGCCAGCAGCCAAGGGTCTGGGGGGACCTACAATGAGCAGTTCTTC.

A few counts support this clonotype. J is TRBJ2-4 and V is TRBV7-2; 9 bases agree with TRBD1. CDR1 is SGHTA and CDR2 is FQGNSA in the germline V gene. The CDR3 covers 15 residues. V shed 5 bases, J shed 6 bases, and the junction held 8 bases outside the gene matches. CDR3 sequence: CASSLGTGIGNIQYF. The CDR3, as DNA: TGTGCCAGCAGCCTAGGGACAGGGATAGGAAACATTCAGTACTTC.

V and J are TRBV5-1 and TRBJ2-1; D is undetermined. Between the trimmed V and J ends, which lost 0 bases and 0 bases, there was a span of 13 bases. Per the germline V gene, CDR1 is SGHRS and CDR2 is YFSETQ. The CDR3 totals 17 residues. CDR3 region: CASSLGSGPSSYNEQFF. CDR3 bases: TGCGCCAGCAGCTTGGGCTCCGGGCCGAGCTCCTACAATGAGCAGTTCTTC.